This entry lists 8 T cell receptor beta chains sequenced from one sample in a study of T cells after yellow fever vaccination. In TCRdb, the 5' RACE reads were re-called with MiXCR into one record per CDR3 protein. The sample shows 400,000 to 450,000 distinct CDR3 sequences, over 15% of them seen only once. The sequencing here drew on PBMCs, taken before the yellow fever booster vaccination. These receptors were taken from a man aged 18 to 35 who received the YFV17D yellow fever vaccine.

This clonotype was counted only a few times. V and J are TRBV3-1 and TRBJ1-2; 9 nucleotides align to TRBD1. The germline gives CDR1 LGHDT, CDR2 YNNKEL (reference sequence). CDR3 length: 16 amino acids. V lost 1 base to trimming and J lost 4 bases; unmatched junction nucleotides: 7. The CDR3 is CASSQARGQGAYGYTF. The CDR3 DNA reads TGTGCCAGCAGCCAAGCCCGGGGACAGGGCGCCTATGGCTACACCTTC.

V and J are TRBV12-3 or TRBV12-4 and TRBJ1-1; 7 bases are shared with TRBD1. Trimming at V came to 5 bases and at J to 9 bases, leaving 18 bases not matched to a gene. CDR3 length: 16 residues. The CDR3 here is CASSPRDSYSDLKAFF. CDR3 nucleotides: TGTGCCAGCAGTCCCCGGGACAGCTACAGCGATCTCAAAGCTTTCTTT.

The CDR3 spells CSATRDGQGVYGYTF. The CDR3 coding sequence is TGCAGTGCTACCCGAGACGGACAGGGGGTGTATGGCTACACCTTC. V gene TRBV20-1 combines with J gene TRBJ1-2; TRBD1 matches at 10 bases. CDR3 length: 15 residues. The V segment lost 4 bases and the J segment 5 bases; nucleotides outside the gene matches: 10. In germline, CDR1 is DFQATT, CDR2 SNEGSKA (reference sequence).

This chain links TRBV4-1 with TRBJ1-2; no clear D gene. The germline V and J ends were trimmed by 6 bases and 8 bases, with 19 bases remaining between them. CDR3 length: 14 amino acids. CDR1 and CDR2 from the germline V gene are MGHRA and YSYEKL. The CDR3 spells CASRKTEPLEGYTF. The CDR3 DNA reads TGCGCCAGCAGGAAGACTGAGCCTCTAGAAGGCTACACCTTC.

This clonotype was recorded a few times. This rearrangement joins TRBV5-1 to TRBJ1-1; possibly TRBD1 for D (5 bases). The CDR3 is 14 amino acids. The germline V gene has CDR1 SGHRS and CDR2 YFSETQ. Trimming took 4 bases from V and 6 from J, leaving 16 bases between them. This chain's CDR3 is CASSPLWDASEAFF. Here the CDR3 DNA reads TGCGCCAGCAGCCCGCTTTGGGACGCGTCTGAAGCTTTCTTT.

The chain carries TRBV25-1 and TRBJ2-7; 9 bases are a match to TRBD1. The CDR3 has 14 amino acids. The junction had 13 bases not matched to a gene; V was cut back by 10 bases and J by 6 bases. Germline-derived CDR1 and CDR2 are MGHDK and SYGVNS. The CDR3 bases are TGTGCCACCCGAAGCCGGGACAGGGTTGGCGAGCAGTACTTC. Translation: CATRSRDRVGEQYF.

This clonotype was observed a handful of times. The chain has TRBV5-1 and TRBJ1-2, with 7 bases that match TRBD1. Unmatched junction bases numbered 11, after V lost 5 bases and J lost 4 bases. In germline, CDR1 is SGHRS, CDR2 YFSETQ. The CDR3 loop spans 15 amino acids. CDR3 sequence reads: CASSVRDSETYGYTF. As DNA, the CDR3 is TGCGCCAGCAGTGTCCGGGACAGCGAGACCTATGGCTACACCTTC.

The chain has TRBV20-1 and TRBJ1-4; D ambiguous. The V and J ends lost 3 bases and 0 bases respectively, with 14 bases between them. The CDR3 contains 16 residues. Looked up from germline, CDR1 is DFQATT and CDR2 is SNEGSKA (reference sequence). The CDR3, as DNA: TGCAGTGCTAGGGACGACTTGCCCGCAACTAATGAAAAACTGTTTTTT. This gives the protein CSARDDLPATNEKLFF.